This TCR beta chain was obtained from a study of neurological immune-mediated disorders. Overall study findings and caveats: In multiple sclerosis patients, the repertoire cluster was unrelated to clinical or MRI findings. While HTLV-1-associated myelopathy showed the greatest TCR clonal expansion, multiple sclerosis showed the least, falling below healthy controls. None of the CDR3 amino acid sequences found in expanded clones was shared across subjects. This suggests that the TCR-beta repertoires were private in all groups.

There are 15 residues in the CDR3. CDR1 is KGHSH, CDR2 LQKENI, per germline. Germline trimming cut 1 base from V and 8 bases from J; bases unmatched to any gene: 6. This clonotype occurred a few times. Antigen: not known. 5'RACE employing 10-nucleotide random UMIs yielded the cDNA. Each CDR3 protein is one row after TCRdb ran MiXCR on the 5' RACE reads. In the table there are 55,000 to 70,000 distinct CDR3 sequences, 2.5% to 3.5% of which are singletons. The receptor comes from a woman aged 45-59 years with multiple sclerosis. The chain has TRBV18 and TRBJ2-1; TRBD2 matches 9 bases. Specimen: PBMCs. In DNA form, the CDR3 reads TGTGCCAGCTCACCACTAGCGGGAGCGAGAGATGAGCAGTTCTTC. This codes for CASSPLAGARDEQFF.